The 10 T cell receptor beta chains below come from one sample, sequenced in a study of cytomegalovirus exposure and HLA in healthy donors (TCRdb year 2017). The method was the immunoSEQ multiplex PCR assay. The multiplex PCR relied on a mix of 60 forward primers for TCR Vbeta segments and 13 reverse primers for TCR Jbeta segments. TCRdb limited this immuneACCESS table to in-frame rearrangements with V and J called. A share of clones is missing; checked studies link under half to unresolved V genes, and the rest is unexplained. Recorded for this sample are around 130,000 clones; roughly four fifths of them occurred a single time. The top ten clonotypes cover around 1.9% of the sample. Input material: PBMCs. The receptors derive from a woman in her 50s in good health and CMV-seronegative.

The genes are TRBV4-3 and TRBJ1-1; tentative D call: TRBD1 (5 bases). The CDR3 extends over 15 amino acids. Trimming left V 1 base short and J 1 base short, with 10 bases between. Per germline, CDR1 LGHNA and CDR2 YSLEER. In DNA form, the CDR3 reads TGCGCCAGCAGCCAAGGTGGGGCCTCGAACACTGAAGCTTTCTTT. This codes for CASSQGGASNTEAFF.

J is TRBJ1-2 and V is TRBV19; TRBD1 matches 9 bases. This CDR3 is built from 13 residues. From germline, CDR1 is LNHDA and CDR2 SQIVND (reference sequence). V shed 6 bases, J shed 4 bases, and the junction held 3 bases outside the gene matches. The CDR3 is CASRRTGVYGYTF. CDR3 coding DNA: TGTGCCAGTAGACGGACAGGGGTCTATGGCTACACCTTC.

The chain employs TRBV6-1 and TRBJ2-3; 7 bases fit TRBD1. V dropped 4 bases and J dropped 2; count of bases not matched to a gene: 9. Germline loops: CDR1 MNHNS, CDR2 SASEGT. The CDR3 is 16 amino acids. The chain's CDR3 is CASSGRTGDATDTQYF. In DNA form, the CDR3 reads TGTGCCAGCAGTGGGAGGACAGGTGATGCCACAGATACGCAGTATTTT.

The gene calls are TRBV7-2 and TRBJ2-3; D perhaps matches TRBD1 (6 bases). Germline V gene lookup returns CDR1 SGHTA and CDR2 FQGNSA. The CDR3 spans 13 residues. Trimming shortened V by 5 bases and J by 15 bases, and 21 bases separated the two germline ends. CDR3 amino acids: CASSDRTVAAPYF. The DNA for the CDR3 is TGTGCCAGCAGCGACAGGACAGTTGCGGCCCCATATTTT.

V gene TRBV5-4 combines with J gene TRBJ2-7; no reliable D call. The V gene's germline CDR1 is SGHNT and CDR2 YYREEE (reference sequence). Deletions cut 3 bases from V and 0 bases from J, with 10 bases between. There are 14 residues in the CDR3. The DNA for the CDR3 is TGTGCCAGCAGCTCACCGACGGGCTCCTACGAGCAGTACTTC. Amino acid sequence: CASSSPTGSYEQYF. Looking up the rest from reference TRBV5-4 and TRBJ2-7 gives the full variable domain: ETGVTQSPTHLIKTRGQQVTLRCSSQSGHNTVSWYQQALGQGPQFIFQYYREEENGRGNFPPRFSGLQFPNYSSELNVNALELDDSALYLCASSSPTGSYEQYFGPGTRLTVT.

This clone was seen just once. The rearrangement links TRBV19 to TRBJ2-5; no clear D gene. Looked up from germline, CDR1 is LNHDA and CDR2 is SQIVND (reference sequence). The CDR3 consists of 14 residues. V lost 6 bases and J 4 bases, leaving 15 bases between the germline ends. The CDR3 reads CASSPTALGETQYF. The CDR3 DNA reads as TGTGCCAGTAGCCCGACTGCGTTAGGAGAGACCCAGTACTTC.

This chain connects TRBV4-3 to TRBJ2-7, with a tentative D call TRBD2 (7 bases). CDR3 length equals 15 residues. V was trimmed by 0 bases and J by 4 bases, leaving 13 bases between them. Germline CDR1 and CDR2: LGHNA and YSLEER. This CDR3 reads CASSQEWGGYYEQYF. CDR3 nucleotides: TGCGCCAGCAGCCAAGAATGGGGGGGCTATTACGAGCAGTACTTC.

CDR3 amino acids: CASSNVSRNQPQHF. Here the CDR3 DNA reads TGTGCCAGCAGCAATGTTAGTAGAAATCAGCCCCAGCATTTT. The V gene is TRBV6-6, the J gene TRBJ1-5; D gene unclear. Germline V CDR1 and CDR2: MNHNY, SVGAGI (reference sequence). The CDR3 extends over 14 amino acids. V gave up 6 bases and J gave up 4 bases, with 13 bases separating them.

This chain joins TRBV6-4 and TRBJ1-1, with D tentatively TRBD1 (6 bases). Trimming cost V 4 bases and J 9 bases, with 15 bases left between them. This CDR3 contains 13 residues. Germline CDR1 is MRHNA and CDR2 is SNTAGT. CDR3 nucleotide sequence: TGTGCCAGCAGTGCGACAGGAGATTCGCAAGCTTTCTTT. Translating it yields CASSATGDSQAFF.

The chain joins TRBV7-9 to TRBJ1-5, with TRBD1 matching 7 bases. The trim removed 4 bases at V and 3 bases at J, leaving 12 bases unmatched. There are 17 residues in the CDR3. Germline V gene sequence: CDR1 SEHNR, CDR2 FQNEAQ (reference sequence). DNA of the CDR3: TGTGCCAGCAGCTCGGTTGGACAGGCCCGGGACAATCAGCCCCAGCATTTT. Residues: CASSSVGQARDNQPQHF.